These T cell receptor beta chains were read from a single sample in a study of blood T cell repertoires in COVID-19. The repertoire was sequenced with immunoSEQ multiplex PCR; TCRdb's copy has only in-frame clones and lacks some. The sample lists 250,000 to 350,000 clones; approximately 89% were seen once. The specimen sequenced was peripheral blood. The receptor source for this set is a woman aged 50 to 60 who had recovered from COVID-19. Both conserved end residues are part of each CDR3. The order of the fields is V gene, CDR3 protein.

>TRBV30
CAWSTTLAGGGETQYF
>TRBV9
CASSQIGAGANVLTF
>TRBV3-1/TRBV3-2
CASTAGITGELFF
>TRBV7-2
CASSTGTASYEQYF
>TRBV5-6
CASSLAGQGPFREQYF
>TRBV28
CASRPSGGAYEQYF
>TRBV27
CASSLGVGQGIAKNIQYF
>TRBV11-2
CASSLGRGSQPQHF
>TRBV7-9
CASSFNRGDYGYTF
>TRBV5-1
CASTQTGDRRAFF
>TRBV5-1
CASSSEGGLAMSYEQYF
>TRBV30
CAWRGQRTSYEQYF
>TRBV19
CASSYPLNQPQHF
>TRBV5-5
CASSWGTGENYGYTF
>TRBV9
CASSVGRRGLRRETQYF
>TRBV6-5
CASILRDRANYGYTF
>TRBV19
CATRTGGGEQFF
>TRBV7-3
CASSLTSSNTGELFF
>TRBV19
CASSPGQRNEKLFF
>TRBV5-4
CASSLSPTYEQYF
>TRBV7-2
CASSPPRTGAGNEQFF
>TRBV6-5
CASRRDSYNEQFF
>TRBV5-1
CASSSLGLTHTDTQYF
>TRBV7-2
CASSLILAFYEQYF
>TRBV19
CASKQGVGTEAFF
>TRBV6-6
CASSTGGELFF
>TRBV18
CASSPGTGGANTEAFF
>TRBV15
CATSRTGGSGANVLTF
>TRBV5-4
CASSPRTGTLGYGTEAFF
>TRBV27
CASSPGQQETQYF
>TRBV2
CASKRLSYEQYF
>TRBV28
CASSSGGDGWSNEKLFF
>TRBV28
CASSQIGQGALETQYF
>TRBV29-1
CSAEFSYGYTF
>TRBV7-2
CASTERLVPSGTDTQYF
>TRBV30
CAWTGTVTEAFF
>TRBV7-7
CASSLRAGGRGTGELFF
>TRBV27
CASSLSLGAEQFF
>TRBV5-6
CASSLGDSAISGNTIYF
>TRBV15
CATSLDNWDSPNYGYTF
>TRBV4-3
CASSPDRVGEKLFF
>TRBV19
CASSMGQGITDTQYF
>TRBV11-3
CASSPGWGENIQYF
>TRBV29-1
CSAQGGNEQYF
>TRBV11-2
CASSWGGGAKQFF
>TRBV19
CASIVAGGGNTEAFF
>TRBV7-9
CASSLSIGDQPQHF
>TRBV6-5
CASSLTRESVAQHF
>TRBV29-1
CSARETGSYEQYF
>TRBV20-1
CSAPRFNEQFF
>TRBV5-1
CASSLTSGNTDTQYF
>TRBV21-1
CASSKKTDWDQPQHF
>TRBV18
CASSAGTADEKLFF
>TRBV19
CASSIGTGSHFGNTIYF
>TRBV5-6
CASSFRTATYEQYF
>TRBV9
CASSETLRRGDTDTQYF
>TRBV11-2
CASSLSGSYSYEQYF
>TRBV4-2
CASSQGWLLEDSNQPQHF
>TRBV4-3
CASSQDLGVRGSPLHF
>TRBV19
CASNLGNRDTDTQYF